The 18 T cell receptor beta chains listed next were all sequenced from one sample in a study of T-cell reconstitution after alpha-beta-depleted transplantation in children. The authors prepared the TCRbeta library with unique molecular identifiers. TCRdb fed the PCR reads into MiXCR, producing one record per CDR3 protein. The sample yields hundreds of thousands of distinct CDR3 sequences, around a sixth seen once. The sample consisted of PBMCs, mostly from graft donor cells, taken 360 days after TCRalphabeta/CD19-depleted stem cell transplant. These receptors originate from a male patient aged 2-15 years who had a stem cell transplant for acute lymphoblastic leukemia, so the T cells may come from the graft donor.

This clonotype was seen a handful of times. This chain links TRBV20-1 with TRBJ2-1; 7 bases line up with TRBD2. The CDR3 runs to 16 residues. The germline V gene encodes CDR1 DFQATT and CDR2 SNEGSKA (reference sequence). V lost 7 bases, J lost 4 bases, and 16 bases stayed unmatched. For the CDR3, the DNA is TGCAGTGTCCCCGAGAGCGGGCTAGCGGCATACAATGAGCAGTTCTTC. Residues: CSVPESGLAAYNEQFF.

This clonotype appeared a few times. V is TRBV5-1 and J is TRBJ2-1, with no clear D. CDR1 SGHRS and CDR2 YFSETQ come from the germline V gene. The CDR3 is made up of 14 amino acids. The V end was cut by 4 bases, the J end by 10 bases, with 18 bases between. The DNA of the CDR3 is TGCGCCAGCAGCCCGACCCCCGGAGTTATAGAGCAGTTCTTC. Protein sequence: CASSPTPGVIEQFF.

This clonotype was counted a few times. This rearrangement joins TRBV7-2 to TRBJ2-7; D is perhaps TRBD1 (6 bases). Germline CDR1 and CDR2: SGHTA and FQGNSA. The CDR3 totals 12 residues. Trimming shortened V by 5 bases and J by 4 bases, and 9 bases separated the two germline ends. The CDR3 DNA reads as TGTGCCAGCAGCGGCAGGGGTTACGAGCAGTACTTC. Protein sequence: CASSGRGYEQYF.

J is TRBJ2-7 and V is TRBV5-1; D not certain. The germline gives CDR1 SGHRS, CDR2 YFSETQ. This CDR3 has 14 amino acids. Trimming cost V 5 bases and J 0 bases, with 12 bases left between them. In DNA, the CDR3 is TGCGCCAGCAGTATCGACGGTAACTCCTACGAGCAGTACTTC. Amino acids: CASSIDGNSYEQYF.

This clonotype was observed a few times. This chain uses TRBV18 with TRBJ1-1, with a tentative D call TRBD1 (6 bases). CDR3 length: 14 residues. The germline V gene encodes CDR1 KGHSH and CDR2 LQKENI. V was shortened by 2 bases and J by 4 bases, with 11 bases between the two germline ends. The CDR3 sequence is CASSPGGRTTEAFF. The CDR3 DNA reads TGTGCCAGCTCACCAGGGGGGCGGACCACTGAAGCTTTCTTT.

This rearrangement joins TRBV3-1 to TRBJ2-5; TRBD2 agrees at 10 bases. The CDR3 consists of 15 residues. CDR1 LGHDT and CDR2 YNNKEL come from the germline V gene (reference sequence). Trimming took 3 bases from V and 3 from J; bases not matched to a gene: 4. Here the CDR3 DNA reads TGTGCCAGCAGCCACGACCTAGCGGGGGAAGAGACCCAGTACTTC. This gives the protein CASSHDLAGEETQYF.

The V and J genes are TRBV5-1 and TRBJ2-2; 10 nucleotides match TRBD1. The germline CDR1 and CDR2 sequences are SGHRS and YFSETQ. V gave up 3 bases and J gave up 5 bases; unmatched junction bases: 4. The CDR3 spans 15 residues. The CDR3: CASSSGTGETGELFF. Written as DNA, the CDR3 is TGCGCCAGCAGCTCCGGGACAGGGGAAACCGGGGAGCTGTTTTTT.

This clonotype was found a few times. The chain couples TRBV10-3 to TRBJ2-1, with TRBD2 matching over 7 bases. Per germline, CDR1 ENHRY and CDR2 SYGVKD. The V segment lost 9 bases and the J segment 6 bases; nucleotides outside the gene matches: 5. CDR3 length: 12 residues. The CDR3 is CAMRSGVNEQFF. CDR3 nucleotides: TGTGCCATGCGCAGCGGGGTCAATGAGCAGTTCTTC.

The chain combines TRBV18 with TRBJ2-5, with TRBD1 matching 7 bases. Per the germline V gene, CDR1 is KGHSH and CDR2 is LQKENI. The CDR3 is made up of 13 amino acids. V shed 6 bases and J 4 bases; nucleotides not matched to a gene: 5. The CDR3, as DNA: TGTGCCAGCTCCCGCCGGACAGGAGAGACCCAGTACTTC. Encoded protein: CASSRRTGETQYF. The full variable domain, with the rest looked up from reference TRBV18 and TRBJ2-5, is NAGVMQNPRHLVRRRGQEARLRCSPMKGHSHVYWYRQLPEEGLKFMVYLQKENIIDESGMPKERFSAEFPKEGPSILRIQQVVRGDSAAYFCASSRRTGETQYFGPGTRLLVL.

This clonotype was detected only a few times. The J gene is TRBJ2-2, the V gene TRBV10-2; 14 nucleotides agree with TRBD2. Germline V gene lookup returns CDR1 WSHSY and CDR2 SAAADI. The V segment lost 8 bases and the J segment 4 bases; nucleotides outside the gene matches: 6. CDR3 size: 16 residues. CDR3 sequence: CASAMTSGGATGELFF. The CDR3 DNA follows: TGCGCCAGCGCGATGACTAGCGGGGGGGCCACCGGGGAGCTGTTTTTT.

This clonotype was detected only once. The chain joins TRBV4-3 to TRBJ1-6; 7 bases align to TRBD1. V dropped 0 bases and J dropped 8; count of bases not matched to a gene: 10. Germline V gene lookup returns CDR1 LGHNA and CDR2 YSLEER. The CDR3 runs to 17 residues. The CDR3 loop is CASSQDYPGGQYSPLHF. The CDR3 nucleotides read TGCGCCAGCAGCCAAGATTACCCAGGGGGACAGTATTCACCCCTCCACTTT.

This chain joins TRBV6-1 and TRBJ1-5; D is perhaps TRBD1 (6 bases). Per germline, CDR1 MNHNS and CDR2 SASEGT. The CDR3 covers 12 residues. Trimming took 8 bases from V and 8 from J, leaving 13 bases between them. CDR3 protein: CASLEGGKPQHF. CDR3 nucleotide sequence: TGTGCCAGCCTTGAAGGGGGAAAGCCCCAGCATTTT.

This clonotype was seen a few times. The chain recombines TRBV27 with TRBJ2-7, with D unresolved. In germline, CDR1 is MNHEY, CDR2 SMNVEV (reference sequence). Between the trimmed V and J ends, which lost 2 bases and 2 bases, there was a span of 16 bases. The CDR3 loop spans 16 amino acids. As DNA, the CDR3 is TGTGCCAGCAGTTTAAGGGCCCCCGTTATTACCTACGAGCAGTACTTC. Translated, it gives CASSLRAPVITYEQYF.

This chain connects TRBV6-5 to TRBJ2-5; D call uncertain. The CDR3 length is 11 residues. Germline CDR1 MNHEY, CDR2 SVGAGI. V was pared by 4 bases and J by 7 bases, with 7 bases between. The CDR3 DNA reads as TGTGCCAGCAGTTTCCTGGGGACCCAGTACTTC. It specifies CASSFLGTQYF.

CDR3 nucleotides: TGTGCCAGCAGTCCACGGACAGGGTTAGAGGAAAAACTGTTTTTT. It encodes CASSPRTGLEEKLFF. The V gene is TRBV12-3 or TRBV12-4, the J gene TRBJ1-4, with 8 bases matching TRBD1. This CDR3 spans 15 amino acids. After removal of 5 bases from V and 8 bases from J, the junction contained 10 bases not matched to a gene.

The rearrangement links TRBV10-1 to TRBJ2-1; D ambiguous. From germline, CDR1 is WNHNN and CDR2 SYGVQD (reference sequence). This CDR3 region has 13 residues. Trimming took 3 bases from V and 3 from J, leaving 6 bases between them. The CDR3 here is CASSDEVYNEQFF. For the CDR3, the DNA is TGCGCCAGCAGTGATGAAGTCTACAATGAGCAGTTCTTC.

The sample holds many counts of this clonotype. The chain employs TRBV5-1 and TRBJ2-5; a possible D gene is TRBD2 (7 bases). Trimming cost V 5 bases and J 3 bases, with 14 bases left between them. Germline-derived CDR1 and CDR2 are SGHRS and YFSETQ. The CDR3 has 14 residues. In nucleotides, the CDR3 is TGCGCCAGCAGGTTCACAGGGAGGGAAGAGACCCAGTACTTC. Its translation: CASRFTGREETQYF.

This clonotype was picked up a small number of times. V usage is TRBV7-2 and J usage is TRBJ2-3, with a weak D call TRBD2 (6 bases). The CDR3 sequence is 14 residues long. Germline assignment: CDR1 SGHTA and CDR2 FQGNSA. With 5 bases removed from V and 3 bases from J, the gap between germline ends came to 12 bases. CDR3 sequence reads: CASSLSRGTDTQYF. In nucleotides, the CDR3 is TGTGCCAGCAGCCTTTCTCGGGGGACAGATACGCAGTATTTT.